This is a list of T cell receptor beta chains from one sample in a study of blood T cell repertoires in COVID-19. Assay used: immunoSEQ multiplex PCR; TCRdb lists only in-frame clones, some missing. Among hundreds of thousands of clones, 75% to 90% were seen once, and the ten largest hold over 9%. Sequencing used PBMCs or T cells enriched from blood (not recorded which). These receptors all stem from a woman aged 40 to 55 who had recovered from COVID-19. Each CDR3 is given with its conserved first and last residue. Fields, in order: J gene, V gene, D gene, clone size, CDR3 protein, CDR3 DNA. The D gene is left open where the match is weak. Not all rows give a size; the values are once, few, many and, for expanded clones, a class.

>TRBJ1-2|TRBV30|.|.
CAWSPRSGSYTF
TGTGCCTGGAGTCCCAGGTCCGGGAGCTACACCTTC
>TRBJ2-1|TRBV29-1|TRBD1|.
CSVDVTGGNNEQFF
TGCAGCGTTGACGTGACAGGGGGAAATAATGAGCAGTTCTTC
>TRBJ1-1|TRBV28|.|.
CASSLPGDITEAFF
TGTGCCAGCAGTCTCCCGGGGGATATCACTGAAGCTTTCTTT
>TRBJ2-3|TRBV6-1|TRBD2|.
CASSKARSGRSPDTQYF
TGTGCCAGCAGTAAAGCGAGGAGCGGGAGGTCCCCAGATACGCAGTATTTT
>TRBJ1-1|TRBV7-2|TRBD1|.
CASSLQADREAFF
TGTGCCAGCAGCTTACAGGCGGACAGGGAAGCTTTCTTT
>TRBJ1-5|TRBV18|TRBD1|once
CASSPGQGGDQPQHF
TGTGCCAGCTCACCGGGACAGGGCGGGGATCAGCCCCAGCATTTT
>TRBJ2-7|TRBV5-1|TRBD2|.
CASSLAASGRSSPYEQYF
TGCGCCAGCAGCTTGGCGGCTAGCGGGAGGTCGTCACCCTACGAGCAGTACTTC
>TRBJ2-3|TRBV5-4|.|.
CASSWNRETDTQYF
TGTGCCAGCAGCTGGAACAGGGAAACAGATACGCAGTATTTT
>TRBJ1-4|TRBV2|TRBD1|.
CASGDRVGSEKLFF
TGTGCCAGCGGGGACAGGGTTGGTTCGGAAAAACTGTTTTTT
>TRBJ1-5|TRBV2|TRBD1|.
CASTLRDSYNQPQHF
TGTGCCAGCACCTTACGGGACAGCTACAATCAGCCCCAGCATTTT
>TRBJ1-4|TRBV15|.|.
CATSRDGGPSEKLFF
TGTGCCACCAGCAGAGACGGGGGGCCGAGTGAAAAACTGTTTTTT
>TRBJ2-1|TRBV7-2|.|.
CASSLAEGSFGHNEQFF
TGTGCCAGCAGCTTAGCGGAGGGGTCGTTCGGTCACAATGAGCAGTTCTTC
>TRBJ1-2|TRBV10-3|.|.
CAINPEFGGGANYGYTF
TGTGCCATCAACCCGGAGTTCGGGGGTGGGGCGAACTATGGCTACACCTTC
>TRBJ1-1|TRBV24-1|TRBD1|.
CATSPGDRGDTEAFF
TGTGCCACCAGTCCGGGGGACAGGGGGGACACTGAAGCTTTCTTT
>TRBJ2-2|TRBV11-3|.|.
CASSFRNTGELFF
TGTGCCAGCAGCTTCAGGAACACCGGGGAGCTGTTTTTT
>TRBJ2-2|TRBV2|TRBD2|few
CASSEGRELNTGELFF
TGTGCCAGCAGTGAAGGGCGGGAGTTGAACACCGGGGAGCTGTTTTTT
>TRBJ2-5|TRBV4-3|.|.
CASSQEGGGPIGTQYF
TGCGCCAGCAGCCAAGAGGGCGGGGGCCCGATAGGGACCCAGTACTTC
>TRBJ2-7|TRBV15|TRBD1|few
CATRTLDRAEQYF
TGTGCCACCAGGACATTGGACAGGGCCGAGCAGTACTTC
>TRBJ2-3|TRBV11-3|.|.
CASSLSGSDTQYF
TGTGCCAGCAGCTTATCAGGCTCAGATACGCAGTATTTT
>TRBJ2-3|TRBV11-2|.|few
CASSLVYSPTDTQYF
TGTGCCAGCAGCTTAGTTTACAGTCCCACAGATACGCAGTATTTT
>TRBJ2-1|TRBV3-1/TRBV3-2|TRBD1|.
CASSQTAPGGFDEQFF
TGTGCCAGCAGCCAGACGGCCCCAGGGGGTTTCGATGAGCAGTTCTTC
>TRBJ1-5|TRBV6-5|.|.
CASSWDIWSNQPQHF
TGTGCCAGCAGTTGGGACATATGGTCGAATCAGCCCCAGCATTTT
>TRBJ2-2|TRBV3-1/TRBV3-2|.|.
CASSQELATTNTGELFF
TGTGCCAGCAGCCAAGAGTTGGCAACCACGAACACCGGGGAGCTGTTTTTT
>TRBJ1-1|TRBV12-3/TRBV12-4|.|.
CASSFYGEAFF
TGTGCCAGCAGTTTCTATGGTGAAGCTTTCTTT
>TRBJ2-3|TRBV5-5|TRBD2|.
CASSLTTSGSWVNTQYF
TGTGCCAGCAGCTTAACGACTAGCGGGAGCTGGGTGAATACGCAGTATTTT
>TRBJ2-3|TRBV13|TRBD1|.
CASSLSRTGTQYF
TGTGCCAGCAGCTTATCGCGGACAGGTACGCAGTATTTT
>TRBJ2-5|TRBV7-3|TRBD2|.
CASSLRTSGGQETQYF
TGTGCCAGCAGCTTAAGGACTAGCGGGGGCCAAGAGACCCAGTACTTC
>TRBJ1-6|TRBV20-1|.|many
CSAGSTRSCYF
TGCAGTGCGGGGAGCACGAGGTCGTGCTACTTT
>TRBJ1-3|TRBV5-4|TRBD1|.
CASSLGGTGTLSGNTIYF
TGTGCCAGCAGCTTGGGGGGGACAGGGACACTCTCTGGAAACACCATATATTTT
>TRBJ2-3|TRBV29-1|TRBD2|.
CSAASGGTDTQYF
TGCAGCGCAGCTAGCGGGGGCACAGATACGCAGTATTTT
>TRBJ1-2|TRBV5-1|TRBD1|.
CASNPTGELGGYTF
TGCGCCAGCAACCCGACAGGGGAATTAGGTGGCTACACCTTC
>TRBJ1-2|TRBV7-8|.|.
CASSLRRDPYYGYTF
TGTGCCAGCAGCTTACGGAGGGATCCCTACTATGGCTACACCTTC
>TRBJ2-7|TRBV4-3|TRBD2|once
CASSESPSGASYEQYF
TGCGCCAGCAGCGAAAGTCCTAGCGGGGCGTCCTACGAGCAGTACTTC
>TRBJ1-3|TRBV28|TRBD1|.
CASSLPRDSNSGNTIYF
TGTGCCAGCAGTTTACCGAGGGACAGCAACTCTGGAAACACCATATATTTT
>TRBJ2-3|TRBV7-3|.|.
CASSSGGGDTQYF
TGTGCCAGCAGCTCCGGAGGAGGGGATACGCAGTATTTT
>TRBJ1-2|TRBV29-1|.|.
CSVVVAGGYGYTF
TGCAGCGTTGTCGTGGCAGGAGGATATGGCTACACCTTC
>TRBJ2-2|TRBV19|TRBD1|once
CASSITGGGTGELFF
TGTGCCAGTAGTATTACAGGGGGCGGTACCGGGGAGCTGTTTTTT
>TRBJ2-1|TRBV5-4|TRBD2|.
CASSIPGLAGSNNEQFF
TGTGCCAGCAGCATTCCTGGACTAGCGGGGAGCAACAATGAGCAGTTCTTC
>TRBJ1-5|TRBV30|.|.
CAWGQSHDQPQHF
TGTGCCTGGGGACAGTCCCACGATCAGCCCCAGCATTTT
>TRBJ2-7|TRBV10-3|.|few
CAIGRLNSISEQYF
TGTGCCATTGGCAGGCTCAACTCCATAAGCGAGCAGTACTTC
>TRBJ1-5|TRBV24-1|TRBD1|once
CATSDPRGQGNQPQHF
TGTGCCACCAGTGATCCCAGGGGGCAAGGCAATCAGCCCCAGCATTTT
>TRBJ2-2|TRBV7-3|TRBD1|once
CASSRQGSRTGELFF
TGTGCCAGCAGCAGACAGGGGTCTCGGACCGGGGAGCTGTTTTTT
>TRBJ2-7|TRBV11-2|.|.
CASSLEGSSYEQYF
TGTGCCAGCAGCTTAGAAGGGAGTTCCTACGAGCAGTACTTC